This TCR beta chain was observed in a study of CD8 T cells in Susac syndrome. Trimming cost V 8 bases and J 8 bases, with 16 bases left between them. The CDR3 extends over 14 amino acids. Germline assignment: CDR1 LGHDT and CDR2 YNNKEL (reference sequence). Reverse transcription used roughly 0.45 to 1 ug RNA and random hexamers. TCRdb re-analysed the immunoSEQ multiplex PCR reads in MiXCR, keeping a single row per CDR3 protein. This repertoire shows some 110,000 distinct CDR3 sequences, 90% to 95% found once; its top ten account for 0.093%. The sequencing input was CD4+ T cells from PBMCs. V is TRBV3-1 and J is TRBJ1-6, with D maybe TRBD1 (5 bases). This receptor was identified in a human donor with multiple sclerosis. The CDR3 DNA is TGTGCCAGCGGTGGGGGATTTGGGGATTCACCCCTCCACTTT. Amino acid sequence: CASGGGFGDSPLHF.